This T cell receptor (beta chain) was captured by sequencing in a study of beta chain features in type 1 diabetes. Findings of the study overall: Patients with Type 1 diabetes showed moderately but significantly shorter TCRB CDR3s in all four CD4+ subsets.

Of the isolated RNA, all was reverse transcribed, and so the sequenced material was expressed TCRB transcripts. Sequencing used immunoSEQ multiplex PCR; TCRdb keeps in-frame clones, though not all of them. This sample has about 400,000 clones; around an eighth occur once, and the top ten carry approximately 0.01%. This clone was seen only a few times. Its antigen is unknown. Different DNA sequences within this sample yield the same CDR3. The CDR3 is made up of 11 amino acids. V was cut by 2 bases and J by 4 bases, with 3 bases left in between. CDR1 and CDR2 from the germline V gene are MDHEN and SYDVKM.

The sample was naive CD4+ T cells from blood. The chain links TRBV28 to TRBJ2-7; no clear D. This receptor was obtained from a woman aged 18-30 years with type 1 diabetes. In DNA, the CDR3 is TGTGCCAGCAGTTTAGAGTACGAGCAGTACTTC. Protein product: CASSLEYEQYF.